This TCR beta chain was identified in a study of blood T cell repertoires in COVID-19. Trimming removed 0 bases from V and 8 bases from J, with 13 bases in between. In germline, CDR1 is GTSNPN, CDR2 SVGIG (reference sequence). The CDR3 totals 13 residues. As to this clone: The sample holds other DNA sequences that translate to the same CDR3.

Here immunoSEQ multiplex PCR was the method, and the copy in TCRdb shows in-frame clones only, minus some. Of 250,000 to 300,000 clones in the sample, under 95% were seen once. This chain joins TRBV30 and TRBJ1-2; D possibly corresponds to TRBD1 (5 bases). Sequenced material: PBMCs or T cells enriched from blood (not recorded which). This TCR came from a woman aged 35 to 49 with acute COVID-19. CDR3 nucleotide sequence: TGTGCCTGGAGTGTGGGGCAGGGTTACGGCTACACCTTC. This encodes CAWSVGQGYGYTF.